The rows below give T cell receptor beta chains drawn from one sample of a study of blood T cells in healthy people across ages. TCRdb redid the calling of the 5' RACE reads with MiXCR, one entry per CDR3 protein. The data contain 650,000 to 800,000 distinct CDR3 sequences, around 42% of them singletons. Sequencing was carried out using blood. These receptors all come from a man in his 60s in good health. Both conserved end residues are part of each CDR3. A D gene is named only where the DNA matches it firmly. The listing skips clone size in some rows; elsewhere it reads once, few, many or a size class.

v_call	d_call	clone_size	j_call	cdr3_aa	cdr3_nt
TRBV12-3/TRBV12-4	-	-	TRBJ2-4	CASSLVQEQYF	TGTGCCAGCAGTTTAGTACAGGAGCAGTACTTC
TRBV12-3/TRBV12-4	-	-	TRBJ2-3	CASKTGLSTDTQYF	TGTGCCAGCAAGACAGGCCTTAGCACAGATACGCAGTATTTT
TRBV27	TRBD2	few	TRBJ2-5	CASSFRAFAGGHQETQYF	TGTGCCAGCAGTTTCAGGGCCTTCGCGGGGGGTCACCAAGAGACCCAGTACTTC
TRBV7-8	-	many	TRBJ2-1	CASTTSNEQFF	TGTGCCAGCACCACATCTAATGAGCAGTTCTTC
TRBV4-3	-	many	TRBJ1-2	CASSQEGPGHHYGYTF	TGCGCCAGCAGCCAAGAAGGGCCGGGACATCACTATGGCTACACCTTC
TRBV3-1	-	many	TRBJ2-1	CASTVGLSYNEQFF	TGTGCCAGCACCGTAGGGCTGTCCTACAATGAGCAGTTCTTC
TRBV24-1	-	few	TRBJ2-1	CATMSPYYNEQFF	TGTGCCACCATGAGTCCCTACTACAATGAGCAGTTCTTC
TRBV7-3	-	-	TRBJ2-5	CAHPWGGLQETQYF	TGTGCCCACCCATGGGGGGGGCTCCAAGAGACCCAGTACTTC
TRBV7-2	-	-	TRBJ1-2	CASSFDPGPQFRGYTF	TGTGCCAGCAGCTTTGATCCGGGCCCTCAGTTCAGGGGCTACACCTTC
TRBV9	-	-	TRBJ2-1	CASSVDWGRGYNEQFF	TGTGCCAGCAGCGTCGACTGGGGAAGGGGATACAATGAGCAGTTCTTC
TRBV7-2	TRBD2	-	TRBJ2-7	CASSFGTSAHNEQYF	TGTGCCAGCAGCTTTGGGACTAGCGCCCACAATGAGCAGTACTTC
TRBV6-2/TRBV6-3	TRBD1	few	TRBJ1-6	CASSYSEPTGSPLHF	TGTGCCAGCAGTTACTCCGAGCCGACAGGGTCACCCCTCCACTTT
TRBV5-1	-	few	TRBJ2-7	CASSLGRLRDYEQYF	TGCGCCAGCAGCTTGGGACGGCTGCGGGATTACGAGCAGTACTTC
TRBV30	-	-	TRBJ1-1	CAWSVSGGKTEAFF	TGTGCCTGGAGTGTAAGTGGGGGCAAAACTGAAGCTTTCTTT
TRBV11-2	TRBD1	-	TRBJ2-7	CASSSGGTGYNEQYF	TGTGCCAGCAGTTCAGGCGGGACAGGGTACAACGAGCAGTACTTC
TRBV20-1	-	few	TRBJ1-4	CSAEHRDTREKLFF	TGCAGTGCTGAACACCGGGACACGCGTGAAAAACTGTTTTTT
TRBV29-1	TRBD2	-	TRBJ2-3	CSVYGGDTQYF	TGCAGCGTCTACGGGGGGGATACGCAGTATTTT
TRBV12-5	TRBD2	-	TRBJ2-1	CASGKGLAGGRSYNEQFF	TGTGCTAGTGGCAAGGGACTAGCGGGGGGCCGCTCCTACAATGAGCAGTTCTTC
TRBV3-1	-	many	TRBJ2-7	CASSQDIEQYF	TGTGCCAGCAGCCAAGATATCGAGCAGTACTTC
TRBV20-1	-	few	TRBJ1-2	CSGLFGWEGYTF	TGCAGTGGCTTATTCGGGTGGGAAGGCTACACCTTC
TRBV7-9	TRBD1	-	TRBJ2-3	CASSLGRGRGTDTQYF	TGTGCCAGCAGCTTAGGCCGGGGCAGGGGGACAGATACGCAGTATTTT
TRBV6-2/TRBV6-3	-	few	TRBJ2-1	CASSYPAGRTLNEQFF	TGTGCCAGCAGTTATCCTGCGGGCCGTACCTTGAATGAGCAGTTCTTC
TRBV3-1	-	-	TRBJ2-1	CASSPRRSTYNEQFF	TGTGCCAGCAGCCCCCGCCGGAGCACCTACAATGAGCAGTTCTTC
TRBV7-2	TRBD2	-	TRBJ2-1	CASSSSRLAGGHEQFF	TGTGCCAGCAGCTCGAGCCGACTAGCGGGGGGCCATGAGCAGTTCTTC
TRBV7-2	TRBD2	few	TRBJ2-3	CASRSLAGGTDTQYF	TGTGCCAGCAGGTCACTAGCGGGGGGCACAGATACGCAGTATTTT
TRBV6-2/TRBV6-3	TRBD1	-	TRBJ1-2	CASSETGEANYGYTF	TGTGCCAGCAGTGAAACAGGGGAGGCTAACTATGGCTACACCTTC
TRBV30	-	few	TRBJ1-2	CAWSDASYTF	TGTGCCTGGAGTGACGCTAGCTACACCTTC
TRBV6-5	TRBD2	-	TRBJ2-7	CASRGTSGGYEQYF	TGTGCCAGCAGAGGGACTAGCGGGGGTTACGAGCAGTACTTC
TRBV5-1	-	-	TRBJ2-3	CASSLPGSPDTQYF	TGCGCCAGCAGCTTACCCGGGTCTCCCGATACGCAGTATTTT
TRBV28	TRBD1	few	TRBJ2-7	CASSSGQVRYEQYF	TGTGCCAGCAGTTCGGGACAGGTTCGCTACGAGCAGTACTTC
TRBV7-9	TRBD2	-	TRBJ2-3	CASSLDGTSGDTQYF	TGTGCCAGCAGCTTAGATGGGACTAGCGGAGATACGCAGTATTTT
TRBV6-2/TRBV6-3	-	-	TRBJ1-5	CASRDRSNQPRHF	TGTGCCAGCAGAGACAGAAGCAATCAGCCCCGGCATTTT
TRBV7-3	TRBD2	many	TRBJ2-1	CASSLFGAGGQEADEQFF	TGTGCCAGCAGCTTATTTGGCGCGGGGGGCCAGGAGGCGGATGAGCAGTTCTTC
TRBV7-2	-	-	TRBJ1-4	CASSLFAGGSMEKLFF	TGTGCCAGCAGCTTATTTGCCGGGGGCTCAATGGAAAAACTGTTTTTT
TRBV4-2	TRBD2	-	TRBJ2-5	CASSQPAGLAVLQYF	TGTGCCAGCAGCCAACCGGCGGGACTAGCAGTTCTTCAGTACTTC
TRBV2	-	once	TRBJ2-2	CASSINSANTGELFF	TGTGCCAGCAGTATAAACAGCGCGAACACCGGGGAGCTGTTTTTT
TRBV3-1	-	once	TRBJ2-5	CASSQDARGLQETQYF	TGTGCCAGCAGCCAAGATGCCCGGGGGCTTCAAGAGACCCAGTACTTC
TRBV4-1	TRBD2	few	TRBJ2-5	CASSQAVGAGGGETQYF	TGCGCCAGCAGCCAAGCAGTAGGAGCGGGGGGAGGGGAGACCCAGTACTTC
TRBV12-3/TRBV12-4	-	-	TRBJ2-1	CASKIPTQSEQFF	TGTGCCAGCAAAATTCCGACCCAGAGTGAGCAGTTCTTC
TRBV27	-	few	TRBJ1-5	CASSLLARSNQPQHF	TGTGCCAGCAGTTTATTGGCCCGATCCAATCAGCCCCAGCATTTT
TRBV20-1	TRBD2	few	TRBJ2-3	CSAIPGLNTDTQYF	TGCAGTGCTATACCGGGACTAAACACAGATACGCAGTATTTT
TRBV29-1	-	many	TRBJ2-3	CSVTRGGIDTQYF	TGCAGCGTAACCCGGGGTGGGATAGATACGCAGTATTTT
TRBV24-1	-	-	TRBJ2-5	CATSEGETQYF	TGTGCCACCAGTGAAGGAGAGACCCAGTACTTC
TRBV27	TRBD1	-	TRBJ2-7	CASTYGQGGYEQYF	TGTGCCAGCACCTATGGACAGGGGGGATACGAGCAGTACTTC
TRBV21-1	-	-	TRBJ2-1	CASSKIGVNSYEQFF	TGTGCCAGCAGCAAAATTGGCGTCAACTCCTACGAGCAGTTCTTC
TRBV30	TRBD2	-	TRBJ2-3	CAWSLAGRTDTQYF	TGTGCCTGGAGTTTAGCGGGGCGCACAGATACGCAGTATTTT
TRBV6-6	TRBD2	-	TRBJ2-2	CASSKSGGANTGELFF	TGTGCCAGCAGCAAGAGCGGGGGAGCGAACACCGGGGAGCTGTTTTTT